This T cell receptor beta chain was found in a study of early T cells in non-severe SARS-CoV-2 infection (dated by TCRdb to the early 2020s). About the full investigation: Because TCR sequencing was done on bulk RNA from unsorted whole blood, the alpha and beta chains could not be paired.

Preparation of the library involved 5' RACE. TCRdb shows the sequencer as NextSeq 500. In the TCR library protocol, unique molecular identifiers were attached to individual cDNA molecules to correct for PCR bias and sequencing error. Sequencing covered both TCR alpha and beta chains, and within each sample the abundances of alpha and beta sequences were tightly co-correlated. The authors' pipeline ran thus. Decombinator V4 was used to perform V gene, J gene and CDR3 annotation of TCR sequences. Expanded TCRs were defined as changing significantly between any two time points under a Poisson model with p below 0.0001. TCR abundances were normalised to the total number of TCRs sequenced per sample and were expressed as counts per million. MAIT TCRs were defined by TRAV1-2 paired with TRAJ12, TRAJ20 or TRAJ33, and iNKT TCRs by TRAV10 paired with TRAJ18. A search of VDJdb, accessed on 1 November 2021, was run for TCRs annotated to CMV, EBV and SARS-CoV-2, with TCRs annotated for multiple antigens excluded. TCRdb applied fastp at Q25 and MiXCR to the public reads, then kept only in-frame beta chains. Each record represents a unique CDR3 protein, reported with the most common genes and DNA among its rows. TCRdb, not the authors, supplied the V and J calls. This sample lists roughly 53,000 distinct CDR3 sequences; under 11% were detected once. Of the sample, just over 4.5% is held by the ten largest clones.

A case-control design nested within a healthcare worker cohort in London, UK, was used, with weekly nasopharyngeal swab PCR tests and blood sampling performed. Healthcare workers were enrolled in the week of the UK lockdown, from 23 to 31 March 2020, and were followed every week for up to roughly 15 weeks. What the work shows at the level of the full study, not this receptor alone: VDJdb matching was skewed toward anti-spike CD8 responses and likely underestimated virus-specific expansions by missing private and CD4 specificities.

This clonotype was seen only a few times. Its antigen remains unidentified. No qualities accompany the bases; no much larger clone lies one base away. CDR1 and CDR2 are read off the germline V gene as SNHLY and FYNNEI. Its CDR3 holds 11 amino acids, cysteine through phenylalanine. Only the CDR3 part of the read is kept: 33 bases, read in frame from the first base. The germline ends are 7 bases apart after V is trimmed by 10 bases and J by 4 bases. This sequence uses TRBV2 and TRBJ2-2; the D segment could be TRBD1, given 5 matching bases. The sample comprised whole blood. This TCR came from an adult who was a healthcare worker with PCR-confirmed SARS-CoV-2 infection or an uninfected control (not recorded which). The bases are TGTGCCACCCAGGGCACCGGGGAGCTGTTTTTT. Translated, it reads CATQGTGELFF.